This entry is about one T cell receptor (beta chain). Its target antigen remains unknown. One base away there is no much larger clone; base qualities are not given. Library preparation employed the immunoSEQ multiplex PCR assay. In the paper's pipeline: A statistical classification framework was developed to diagnose cytomegalovirus status using the catalog of TCR beta chain sequences. TCRdb's version of the immuneACCESS table is confined to in-frame rearrangements and falls short of the full clone set. An unresolved V gene accounts for under half of the shortfall where checked; the remainder is of unknown origin. The DNA gave D and trimming, while V, J and clone size come from that table. This sample comprises 55,000 to 75,000 clones, about 94% of them detected only once. Jointly, the top ten make up around 4.5% of the sample. These data come from a study of cytomegalovirus exposure and HLA in healthy donors (dated by TCRdb to 2016 to 2017). General notes on the study: The roughly 670 repertoires of the first cohort and the 120 validation repertoires were produced on the same platform, according to a later analysis. The study aimed to test whether signatures of past pathogen exposure could be identified by cataloging public T cell receptors. In addition to the first cohort of approximately 670 subjects, a separate validation cohort of 120 different subjects was used. To predict cytomegalovirus infection status, the study brought together high-throughput TCR immunosequencing, statistical association of individual TCRs with disease status, and machine learning.

The donors belonged to the validation cohort of roughly 120 subjects, which was separate from the approximately 700-subject first cohort. What the study reported, not specific to this receptor: In the study, around 150 TCR beta chains were listed as associated with cytomegalovirus. In a later analysis, TCRs clustered in the first cohort were found to also tend to co-occur in the roughly 120 validation repertoires, with 85% to 95% of cluster scores above 0. The authors suggested that the approach could potentially be extended to other disease states and immunological phenotypes. The classifier was reported to diagnose cytomegalovirus status with high specificity and sensitivity in both the original cohort and the validation cohort. A few of the identified cytomegalovirus-associated TCR beta chains were confirmed in vitro to be specific for cytomegalovirus antigens. The validation cohort had no HLA typing available for a later analysis, so co-occurrence within that cohort was assessed over all 120 or so repertoires. While some public TCRs were present in many individuals, most TCR sequences turned up only very rarely across donors.

This TCR came from a man younger than 35 in good health and CMV-seropositive. Sequencing was performed on PBMCs.

For the CDR3, the sequence is CASSPYRDSNQPQHF. At the DNA level, the sequence is TGTGCCAGCAGCCCTTACAGGGATAGCAATCAGCCCCAGCATTTT. This sequence uses TRBV9 and TRBJ1-5; TRBD1 might be the D gene, on 6 matching bases. Relative to germline, V is 4 bases shorter and J is 0 bases shorter, with 11 bases between their ends. The CDR3 has 15 amino acids, counting the end cysteine and phenylalanine. Only CDR3 DNA remains: 45 bases, in frame from the first base. The germline V gene sets CDR1 to SGDLS and CDR2 to YYNGEE. Where the CDR3 stops, the reference TRBV9 and TRBJ1-5 genes take over; the full variable domain is DSGVTQTPKHLITATGQRVTLRCSPRSGDLSVYWYQQSLDQGLQFLIQYYNGEERAKGNILERFSAQQFPDLHSELNLSSLELGDSALYFCASSPYRDSNQPQHFGDGTRLSIL.